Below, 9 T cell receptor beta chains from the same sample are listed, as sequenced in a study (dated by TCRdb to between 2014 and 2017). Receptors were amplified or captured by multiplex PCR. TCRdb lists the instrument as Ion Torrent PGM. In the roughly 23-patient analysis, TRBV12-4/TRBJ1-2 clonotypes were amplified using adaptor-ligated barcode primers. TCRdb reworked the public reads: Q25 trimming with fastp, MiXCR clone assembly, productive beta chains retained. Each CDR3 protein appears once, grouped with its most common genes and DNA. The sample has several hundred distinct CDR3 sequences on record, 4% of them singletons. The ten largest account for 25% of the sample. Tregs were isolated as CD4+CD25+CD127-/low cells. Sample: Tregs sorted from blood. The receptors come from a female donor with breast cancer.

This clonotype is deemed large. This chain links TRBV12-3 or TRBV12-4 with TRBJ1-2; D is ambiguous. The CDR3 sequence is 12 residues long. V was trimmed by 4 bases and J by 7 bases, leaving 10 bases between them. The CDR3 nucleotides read TGTGCCAGCAGTTCACCTGGGAGTGGCTACACCTTC. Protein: CASSSPGSGYTF.

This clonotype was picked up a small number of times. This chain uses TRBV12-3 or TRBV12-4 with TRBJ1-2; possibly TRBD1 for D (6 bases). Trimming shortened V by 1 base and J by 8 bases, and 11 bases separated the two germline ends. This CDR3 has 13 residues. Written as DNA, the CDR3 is TGTGCCAGCAGTTTAGAGGCAGGGGAGGGCTACACCTTC. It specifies CASSLEAGEGYTF.

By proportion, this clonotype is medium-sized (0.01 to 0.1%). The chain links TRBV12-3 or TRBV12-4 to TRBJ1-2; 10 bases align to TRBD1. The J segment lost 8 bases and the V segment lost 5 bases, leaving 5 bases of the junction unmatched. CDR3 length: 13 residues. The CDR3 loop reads CASSPGTGEGYTF. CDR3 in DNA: TGTGCCAGCAGTCCCGGGACAGGGGAAGGCTACACCTTC.

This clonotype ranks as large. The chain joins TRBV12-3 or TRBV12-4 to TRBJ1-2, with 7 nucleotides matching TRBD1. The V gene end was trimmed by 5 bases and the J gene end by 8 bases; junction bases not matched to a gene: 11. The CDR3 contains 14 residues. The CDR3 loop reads CASSHMTGQRGYTF. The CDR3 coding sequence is TGTGCCAGCAGTCACATGACAGGGCAAAGGGGCTACACCTTC.

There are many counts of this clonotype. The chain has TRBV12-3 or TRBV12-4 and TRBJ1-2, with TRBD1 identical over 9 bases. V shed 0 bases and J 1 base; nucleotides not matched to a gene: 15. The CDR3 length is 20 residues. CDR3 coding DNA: TGTGCCAGCAGTTTAGCAAGCGCGGGGACAGGGTTTGGGTTTAACTATGGCTACACCTTC. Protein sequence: CASSLASAGTGFGFNYGYTF.

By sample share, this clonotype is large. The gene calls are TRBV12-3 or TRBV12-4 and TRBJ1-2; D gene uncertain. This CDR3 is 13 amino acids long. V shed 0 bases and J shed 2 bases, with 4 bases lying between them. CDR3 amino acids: CASSLAGNYGYTF. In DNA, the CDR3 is TGTGCCAGCAGTTTAGCGGGGAACTATGGCTACACCTTC.

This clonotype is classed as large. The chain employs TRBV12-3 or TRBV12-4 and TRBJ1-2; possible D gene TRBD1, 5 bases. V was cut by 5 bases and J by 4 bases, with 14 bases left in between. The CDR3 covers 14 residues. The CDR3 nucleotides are TGTGCCAGCAGTCCTCAGTCAGGGTTCTATGGCTACACCTTC. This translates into CASSPQSGFYGYTF.

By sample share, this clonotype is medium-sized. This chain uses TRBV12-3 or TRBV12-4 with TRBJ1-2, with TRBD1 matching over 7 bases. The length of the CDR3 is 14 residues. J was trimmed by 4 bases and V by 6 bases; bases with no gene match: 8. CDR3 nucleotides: TGTGCCAGCAGGATTCGGCGGGACAGCTATGGCTACACCTTC. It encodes CASRIRRDSYGYTF.

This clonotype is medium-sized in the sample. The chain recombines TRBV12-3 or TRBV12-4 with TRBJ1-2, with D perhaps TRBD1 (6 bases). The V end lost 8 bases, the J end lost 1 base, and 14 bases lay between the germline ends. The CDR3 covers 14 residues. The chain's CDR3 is CASGSPGVNYGYTF. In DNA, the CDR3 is TGTGCCAGCGGCTCTCCAGGGGTTAACTATGGCTACACCTTC.